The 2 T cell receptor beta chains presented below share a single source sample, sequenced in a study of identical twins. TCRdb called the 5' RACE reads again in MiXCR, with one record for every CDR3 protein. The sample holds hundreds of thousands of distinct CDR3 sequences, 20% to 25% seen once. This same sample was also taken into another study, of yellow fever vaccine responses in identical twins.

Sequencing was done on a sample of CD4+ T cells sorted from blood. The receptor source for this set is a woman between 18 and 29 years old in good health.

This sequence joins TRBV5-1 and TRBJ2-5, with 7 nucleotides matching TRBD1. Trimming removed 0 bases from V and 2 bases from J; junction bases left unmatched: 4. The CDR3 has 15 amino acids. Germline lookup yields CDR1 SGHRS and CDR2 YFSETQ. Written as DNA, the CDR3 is TGCGCCAGCAGCTTGGCCCCGGGACAGCAAGAGACCCAGTACTTC. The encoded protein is CASSLAPGQQETQYF.

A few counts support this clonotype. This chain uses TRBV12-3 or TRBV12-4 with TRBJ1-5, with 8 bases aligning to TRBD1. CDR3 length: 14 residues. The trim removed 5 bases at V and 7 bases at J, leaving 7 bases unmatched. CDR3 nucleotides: TGTGCCAGCAGTCCCTCAGGGGGCGGCCAGCCCCAGCATTTT. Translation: CASSPSGGGQPQHF.